Listed here are 8 T cell receptor beta chains from one sample, sequenced in a study of regulatory T cells in long-lasting Graves disease. The sample's time point: persistent/refractory GD, antithyroid drugs over 5 years with positive TRAb. RNA from PBMCs was the source of the TCR library. Library construction for TCR beta used iRepertoire HTBI primers and Arm-PCR of CDR3 regions. TCRdb fed the multiplex PCR reads into MiXCR, producing one record per CDR3 protein. Of some 420,000 distinct CDR3 sequences listed, 20% to 25% are singletons. The starting material was peripheral blood mononuclear cells (PBMCs), obtained when the disease was refractory, from a patient treated with antithyroid drugs. The source is a female donor with Graves disease.

This clonotype was detected many times. The genes are TRBV7-9 and TRBJ1-5, with D perhaps matching TRBD1 (5 bases). The germline V gene has CDR1 SEHNR and CDR2 FQNEAQ (reference sequence). Trimming took off 3 bases at V and 3 bases at J, with 9 bases between the two ends. The CDR3 length is 14 residues. The CDR3 DNA is TGTGCCAGCAGCTTCGAACAGGACAATCAGCCCCAGCATTTT. This encodes CASSFEQDNQPQHF.

In its sample, this clonotype was seen once. This rearrangement joins TRBV7-9 to TRBJ1-4; a weak D match, TRBD1 (6 bases). The germline V gene encodes CDR1 SEHNR and CDR2 FQNEAQ (reference sequence). CDR3 size: 15 residues. V was shortened by 5 bases and J by 8 bases, with 18 bases between the two germline ends. This chain's CDR3 is CASSLRGGAGEKLFF. DNA for the CDR3: TGTGCCAGCAGCCTTAGGGGGGGCGCCGGGGAAAAACTGTTTTTT.

This clonotype was detected many times. V and J are TRBV28 and TRBJ1-4; D is perhaps TRBD1 (6 bases). Trimming took 5 bases from V and 7 from J, leaving 17 bases between them. Germline V gives CDR1 MDHEN, CDR2 SYDVKM. The CDR3 is 15 amino acids. The CDR3 loop reads CASSIRRGRGEKLFF. In DNA, the CDR3 is TGTGCCAGCAGTATCCGACGGGGGCGAGGTGAAAAACTGTTTTTT.

The DNA of the CDR3 is TGTGCCAGCAGCGACAGGGGTGGTTGGTACGAGCAGTACTTC. Amino acids: CASSDRGGWYEQYF. The V and J genes are TRBV7-9 and TRBJ2-7; 8 bases agree with TRBD1. The CDR3 is 14 amino acids. Trimming removed 5 bases from V and 4 bases from J; junction bases left unmatched: 7. Per the germline V gene, CDR1 is SEHNR and CDR2 is FQNEAQ (reference sequence).

In regard to this clonotype: This may come from a read error, since a much larger clone is one base off. The chain combines TRBV12-3 or TRBV12-4 with TRBJ1-4; 7 bases align to TRBD1. The CDR3 has 14 residues. In DNA form, the CDR3 reads TGTGCCAGCAGCCTGACAGGGAGTCATGAAAAACTGGTTTTT. It yields the protein CASSLTGSHEKLVF.

The chain joins TRBV28 to TRBJ2-1, with 12 bases that match TRBD2. J gave up 0 bases and V 6 bases, and 9 bases lay outside the gene matches. CDR1 and CDR2 (germline): MDHEN, SYDVKM. The CDR3 contains 18 residues. CDR3 DNA: TGTGCCAGCAGCCACGGACTAGCGGGACAAAGCTCCTACAATGAGCAGTTCTTC. This translates into CASSHGLAGQSSYNEQFF.

The chain uses TRBV7-3 and TRBJ1-6; D not certain. CDR1 SGHTA and CDR2 FQGTGA come from the germline V gene. The ends were cut back, 2 bases at V and 6 bases at J, with 20 bases in the middle. This CDR3 has 18 residues. The CDR3 region is CASSLRGSTGNANSPLHF. The CDR3 DNA follows: TGTGCCAGCAGCTTACGTGGGTCAACGGGGAATGCTAATTCACCCCTCCACTTT.

The rearrangement uses TRBV5-6 and TRBJ1-5, with D perhaps TRBD1 (6 bases). The CDR3 is made up of 18 amino acids. Germline loops: CDR1 SGHDT, CDR2 YYEEEE. Trimming took 0 bases from V and 5 from J, leaving 21 bases between them. The CDR3 loop reads CASSLGLGGGANDQPQHF. The CDR3 nucleotides read TGTGCCAGCAGCTTGGGCCTAGGCGGGGGGGCTAATGATCAGCCCCAGCATTTT.